Here is one TCR beta chain with its context. Its antigen remains unidentified. The treatment is: over 15 received Ad26.COV2.S at low or high dose, single or two shots; roughly five received placebo; per-sample allocation not given. Material that was analyzed had been drawn on day 63 after the first vaccine or placebo injection. Ad26.COV2.S expressed prefusion-stabilized spike from the original Wuhan strain. The record originates from a study of Ad26.COV2.S vaccination and SARS-CoV-2 variants. Looking at the study overall: Donor was in the COV1001 Ad26.COV2.S trial arm. In the study, Ad26.COV2.S was injected intramuscularly once, or twice 56 days apart. General observations from the study: Total responses of T cells may have been underestimated by the analyses of TCR breadth and depth.

The trim removed 0 bases at V and 9 bases at J, leaving 11 bases unmatched. CDR1 WSHSY and CDR2 SAAADI come from the germline V gene. CDR3 length equals 17 residues. Generated by immunoSEQ multiplex PCR, the TCRdb table keeps only in-frame clones and is missing some. The repertoire has over 350,000 clones, approximately 86% of them found once; the top ten carry 3.5%. The chain combines TRBV10-2 with TRBJ2-1; 10 positions match TRBD2. The clonotype was recovered from a person between 18 and 60 years old who received the Ad26.COV2.S COVID-19 vaccine or a placebo. Sequenced here: peripheral blood, sampled in a trial of Ad26.COV2.S vaccine versus placebo. CDR3 in DNA: TGCGCCAGCAGTGAGTCGGTCCGGGCTAGCGGGGGTGGTGAGCAGTTCTTC. This codes for CASSESVRASGGGEQFF.